The T cell receptor beta chain described here comes from a study of CD8 T cells in Susac syndrome. V lost 3 bases, J lost 2 bases, and 10 bases lay in between. The CDR3 extends over 14 amino acids. Germline loops: CDR1 MNHEY, CDR2 SVGAGI. Random hexamers were used to reverse transcribe roughly 0.45 to 1 ug of RNA. A single record per CDR3 protein comes from TCRdb applying MiXCR to the immunoSEQ multiplex PCR reads. The sample lists about 300,000 distinct CDR3 sequences, 85% occurring once. The clonotype originates from a human donor with multiple sclerosis. The chain joins TRBV6-5 to TRBJ2-5; D gene unclear. Sequencing was performed on CD8+ T cells from PBMCs. DNA for the CDR3: TGTGCCAGCAGTTATGGCTCCATTCAAGAGACCCAGTACTTC. The encoded protein is CASSYGSIQETQYF.